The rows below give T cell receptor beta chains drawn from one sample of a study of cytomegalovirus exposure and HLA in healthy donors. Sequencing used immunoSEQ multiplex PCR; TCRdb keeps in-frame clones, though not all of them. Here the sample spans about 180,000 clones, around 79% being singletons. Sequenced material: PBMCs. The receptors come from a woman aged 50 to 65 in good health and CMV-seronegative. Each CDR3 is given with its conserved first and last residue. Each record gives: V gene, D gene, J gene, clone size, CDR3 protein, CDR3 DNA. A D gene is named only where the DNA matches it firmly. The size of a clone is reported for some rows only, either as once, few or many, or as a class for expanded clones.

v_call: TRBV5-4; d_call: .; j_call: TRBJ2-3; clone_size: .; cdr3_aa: CASSLAGGTDTQYF; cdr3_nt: TGTGCCAGCAGCTTGGCAGGGGGCACAGATACGCAGTATTTT
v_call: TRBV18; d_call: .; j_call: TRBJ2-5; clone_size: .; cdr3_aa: CASSPPGLALETQYF; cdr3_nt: TGTGCCAGCTCACCACCCGGACTCGCCCTAGAGACCCAGTACTTC
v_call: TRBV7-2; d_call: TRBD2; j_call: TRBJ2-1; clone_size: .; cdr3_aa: CASREDNYNEQFF; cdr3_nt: TGTGCCAGCCGGGAGGACAACTACAATGAGCAGTTCTTC
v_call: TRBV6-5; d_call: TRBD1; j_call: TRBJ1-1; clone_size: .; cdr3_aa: CASSPRQGEAFF; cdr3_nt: TGTGCCAGCAGCCCAAGACAGGGTGAAGCTTTCTTT
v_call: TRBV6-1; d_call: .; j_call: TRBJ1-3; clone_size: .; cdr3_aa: CASSEIGQFSGNTIYF; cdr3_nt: TGTGCCAGCAGTGAAATAGGACAGTTCTCTGGAAACACCATATATTTT
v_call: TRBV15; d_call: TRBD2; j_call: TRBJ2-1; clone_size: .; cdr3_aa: CATSRGTSGSINEQFF; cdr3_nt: TGTGCCACCAGCCGAGGGACTAGCGGGAGTATAAATGAGCAGTTCTTC
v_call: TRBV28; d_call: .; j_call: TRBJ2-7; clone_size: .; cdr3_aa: CASSFGGTSYEQYF; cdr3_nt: TGTGCCAGCAGTTTTGGCGGGACTTCTTACGAGCAGTACTTC
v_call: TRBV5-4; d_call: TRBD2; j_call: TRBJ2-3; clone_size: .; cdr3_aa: CASSATSGTGTDTQYF; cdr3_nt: TGTGCCAGCAGCGCTACTAGCGGGACTGGCACAGATACGCAGTATTTT
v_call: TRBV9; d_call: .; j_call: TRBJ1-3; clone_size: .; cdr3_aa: CASRGAGNTIYF; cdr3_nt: TGTGCCAGCAGAGGGGCTGGAAACACCATATATTTT
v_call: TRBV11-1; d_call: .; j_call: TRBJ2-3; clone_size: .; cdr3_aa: CASSFRPGVADTQYF; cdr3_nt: TGTGCCAGCAGCTTTCGTCCAGGGGTTGCAGATACGCAGTATTTT
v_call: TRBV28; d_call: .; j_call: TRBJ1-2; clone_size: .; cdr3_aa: CASSLRGIVNYGYTF; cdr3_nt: TGTGCCAGCAGTCTAAGGGGAATAGTTAACTATGGCTACACCTTC
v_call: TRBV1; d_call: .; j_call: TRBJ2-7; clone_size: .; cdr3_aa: CTSSPGGSSSYEQYF; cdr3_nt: TGCACCAGCAGCCCAGGGGGGTCAAGCTCCTACGAGCAGTACTTC
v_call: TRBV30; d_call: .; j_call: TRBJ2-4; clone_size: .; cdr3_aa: CAGEHPTTKNIQYF; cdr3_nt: TGTGCCGGGGAGCATCCGACCACCAAAAACATTCAGTACTTC
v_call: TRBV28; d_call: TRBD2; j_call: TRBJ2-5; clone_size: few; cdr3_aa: CASSPGLAGGNQETQYF; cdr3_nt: TGTGCCAGCAGTCCGGGACTAGCGGGGGGTAACCAAGAGACCCAGTACTTC
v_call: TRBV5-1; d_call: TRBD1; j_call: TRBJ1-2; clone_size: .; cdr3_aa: CASSPQGPKGYTF; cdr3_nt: TGCGCCAGCAGCCCACAGGGGCCCAAAGGCTACACCTTC
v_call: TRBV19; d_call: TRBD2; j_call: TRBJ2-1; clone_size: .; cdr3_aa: CASSRYTSGGGIYNEQFF; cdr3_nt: TGTGCCAGTAGTAGATACACTAGCGGGGGGGGGATCTACAATGAGCAGTTCTTC
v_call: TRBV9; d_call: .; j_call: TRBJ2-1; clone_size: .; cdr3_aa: CASSVAVRPVEQFF; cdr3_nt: TGTGCCAGCAGCGTAGCCGTACGCCCGGTCGAGCAGTTCTTC
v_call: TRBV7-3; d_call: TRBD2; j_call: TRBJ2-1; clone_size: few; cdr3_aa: CASSWGASGKFAEQFF; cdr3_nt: TGTGCCAGCAGCTGGGGTGCTAGCGGGAAATTTGCTGAGCAGTTCTTC
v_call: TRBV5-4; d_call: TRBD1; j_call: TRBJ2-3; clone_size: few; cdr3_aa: CASSTRDRPLDTQYF; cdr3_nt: TGTGCCAGCAGCACACGGGACAGACCTTTGGATACGCAGTATTTT
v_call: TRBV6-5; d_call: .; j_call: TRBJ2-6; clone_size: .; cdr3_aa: CASSYGGSGANVLTF; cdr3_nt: TGTGCCAGCAGTTACGGGGGCTCGGGGGCCAACGTCCTGACTTTC
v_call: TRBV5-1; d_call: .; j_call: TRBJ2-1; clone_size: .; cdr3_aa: CASSLLAGNNEQFF; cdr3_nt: TGCGCCAGCAGCTTGTTGGCAGGGAACAATGAGCAGTTCTTC
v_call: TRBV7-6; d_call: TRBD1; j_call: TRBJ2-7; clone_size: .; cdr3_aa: CASSGSGTDLGEQYF; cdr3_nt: TGTGCCAGCAGCGGCTCCGGGACAGATCTAGGGGAGCAGTACTTC
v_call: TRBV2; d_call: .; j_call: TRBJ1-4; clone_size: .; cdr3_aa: CASRRTEESEKLFF; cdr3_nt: TGTGCCAGCAGAAGGACAGAGGAAAGTGAAAAACTGTTTTTT
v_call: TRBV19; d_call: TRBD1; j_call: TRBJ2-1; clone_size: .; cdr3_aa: CASSGTGQAKLFF; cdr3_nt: TGTGCCAGTAGCGGAACGGGACAGGCGAAGTTGTTCTTC
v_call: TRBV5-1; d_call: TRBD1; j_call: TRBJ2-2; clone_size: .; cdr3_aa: CASSLTSGGATGELFF; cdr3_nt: TGCGCCAGCAGCTTGACGTCAGGGGGCGCGACCGGGGAGCTGTTTTTT
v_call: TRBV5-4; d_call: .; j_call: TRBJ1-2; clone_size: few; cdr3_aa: CASSLDRDGYTF; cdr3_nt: TGTGCCAGCAGCTTGGACAGGGATGGCTACACCTTC
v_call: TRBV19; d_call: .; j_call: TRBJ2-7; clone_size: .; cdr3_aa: CASSARGAEQCF; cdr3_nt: TGTGCCAGTAGCGCCAGGGGAGCCGAGCAGTGCTTC